This entry concerns a single T cell receptor (beta chain). Its antigen remains unknown. Germline V gene lookup returns CDR1 LGHDT and CDR2 YNNKEL (reference sequence). This CDR3 region has 15 residues. V was clipped by 6 bases and J by 8 bases; unmatched bases: 13. The data derive from a study of T cell responses to AZD1222 COVID-19 vaccine. Study-level findings and limits: Nearly half of spike-specific TCRs reportedly target variant regions that are unmutated in the B.1.351 and B.1.1.7 variants. At baseline, just six AZD1222 recipients tested seropositive.

Profiling relied on immunoSEQ multiplex PCR, and the TCRdb table lists in-frame clones only, not all of them. The repertoire holds over 85,000 clones, approximately 90% seen once, with over 6.5% in the top ten. This chain joins TRBV3-1 (or the pseudogene TRBV3-2) and TRBJ2-1; 7 bases line up with TRBD2. This TCR was sampled from an adult in good health. This sample comprised peripheral blood, obtained on day 0 of AZD1222 vaccination. Written as DNA, the CDR3 is TGTGCCAGCAGTACGCCGCGACTAGCTTCCGATGAGCAGTTCTTC. This sequence encodes CASSTPRLASDEQFF.